The clone carrying this T cell receptor beta chain was counted a few times. TCRdb re-called the 5' RACE reads with MiXCR, one entry per CDR3 protein. The table records approximately 65,000 distinct CDR3 sequences, 11% of them present only once. The data were obtained in a study of early T cells in non-severe SARS-CoV-2 infection. The V gene's germline CDR1 is DFQATT and CDR2 SNEGSKA (reference sequence). This CDR3 is built from 15 residues. J is TRBJ1-4 and V is TRBV20-1, with a tentative D call TRBD1 (6 bases). The specimen comprised whole blood, sampled at baseline. The source is an adult who was a healthcare worker with PCR-confirmed SARS-CoV-2 infection or an uninfected control (not recorded which). The CDR3 nucleotides are TGCAGCACCCGCGAGCTGGGGGGCTCTAATGAAAAACTGTTTTTT. This translates into CSTRELGGSNEKLFF.